The clone carrying this T cell receptor (beta chain) was detected a few times. A much larger clonotype is one base distant, so this may be a read error. The data were taken from a study of T cells in Graves' hyperthyroidism and ophthalmopathy. Germline loops: CDR1 MDHEN, CDR2 SYDVKM. V lost 11 bases, J lost 10 bases, and 15 bases lay in between. This CDR3 is built from 11 residues. The TCR beta CDR3 regions underwent amplification using RNA transcripts as the source. HTBI primers were employed in a first-round RT-PCR of the TCR CDR3. TCRdb itself ran the multiplex PCR reads through MiXCR, one entry per CDR3 protein. The data show roughly 750,000 distinct CDR3 sequences, around 17% seen once.

The rearrangement joins TRBV28 to TRBJ2-1; unclear D gene. The clonotype was recovered from a man aged 18 to 30 with Graves' hyperthyroidism. Sequenced sample: blood. CDR3 in amino acids: CAGTHRREQFF. CDR3 bases: TGTGCCGGCACACACCGACGAGAGCAGTTCTTC.